The 30 T cell receptor beta chains below were found in one sample sequenced in a study of blood T cell repertoires in COVID-19. This table comes from immunoSEQ multiplex PCR, and its TCRdb copy is limited to in-frame clones, with some not included. Found here are 15,000 to 19,000 clones, about 86% of them singletons; the top ten hold around 49%. The material sequenced was peripheral blood. The receptors originated from a man aged 60-69 years with acute or convalescent COVID-19.

This chain joins TRBV29-1 and TRBJ2-7; the match to TRBD1 covers 9 bases. V trimming: 6 bases; J trimming: 2 bases; junction bases outside the gene matches: 5. Germline V gene sequence: CDR1 SQVTM, CDR2 ANQGSEA. CDR3 length: 13 residues. This chain's CDR3 is CSVARDRAYEQYF. CDR3 in DNA: TGCAGCGTAGCCCGGGACAGGGCCTACGAGCAGTACTTC.

The chain is built from TRBV28 and TRBJ1-1; D is ambiguous. This CDR3 has 15 residues. Trimming removed 5 bases at V and 0 bases at J, with 13 bases between. From germline, CDR1 is MDHEN and CDR2 SYDVKM. CDR3 loop: CASSTRRKVNTEAFF. The CDR3 DNA follows: TGTGCCAGCAGTACACGCAGGAAAGTGAACACTGAAGCTTTCTTT.

CDR3 coding DNA: TGTGCCAGCAGCTTCGGACAGGGGGCGACGGAGACCCAGTACTTC. This gives the protein CASSFGQGATETQYF. The chain carries TRBV5-6 and TRBJ2-5; 11 nucleotides align to TRBD1. CDR1 is SGHDT and CDR2 is YYEEEE in the germline V gene. The CDR3 spans 15 residues. V gave up 2 bases and J gave up 5 bases; unmatched junction bases: 5.

In this sample, this clone turned up once. V usage is TRBV30 and J usage is TRBJ2-3, with TRBD1 identical over 10 bases. The germline CDR1 and CDR2 sequences are GTSNPN and SVGIG (reference sequence). The ends lost 5 bases at V and 0 bases at J; junction bases unmatched: 5. The CDR3 is 15 amino acids. CDR3: CAWGGTGASTDTQYF. The DNA for the CDR3 is TGTGCCTGGGGCGGGACAGGGGCTAGCACAGATACGCAGTATTTT.

V and J are TRBV30 and TRBJ1-2; a possible D gene is TRBD1 (5 bases). The V gene's germline CDR1 is GTSNPN and CDR2 SVGIG (reference sequence). Trimming took off 2 bases at V and 7 bases at J, with 17 bases between the two ends. CDR3 length: 14 residues. The CDR3 reads CAWSLAGQRGGYTF. In DNA, the CDR3 is TGTGCCTGGAGTTTGGCAGGGCAAAGGGGTGGCTACACCTTC.

The rearrangement joins TRBV19 to TRBJ1-2; a possible D gene is TRBD1 (5 bases). The germline CDR1 and CDR2 sequences are LNHDA and SQIVND (reference sequence). V shed 2 bases and J shed 2 bases, with 12 bases lying between them. The CDR3 runs 15 residues. The CDR3 loop reads CASSIIERGNYGYTF. CDR3 coding DNA: TGTGCCAGTAGTATAATAGAAAGGGGAAACTATGGCTACACCTTC.

In its sample, this clone was seen once. This chain uses TRBV5-4 with TRBJ2-6; unclear D gene. V lost 0 bases and J 1 base, leaving 8 bases between the germline ends. Germline V gene data show CDR1 as SGHNT and CDR2 as YYREEE (reference sequence). CDR3 length: 16 amino acids. The CDR3 DNA is TGTGCCAGCAGCTTGGGCGGCAAGTCTGGGGCCAACGTCCTGACTTTC. It encodes CASSLGGKSGANVLTF.

The table lists this clone with a few counts. The gene calls are TRBV3-1 (or the pseudogene TRBV3-2) and TRBJ1-6; D uncertain. With 4 bases removed from V and 4 bases from J, the gap between germline ends came to 14 bases. Germline V gene lookup returns CDR1 LGHDT and CDR2 YNNKEL (reference sequence). CDR3 size: 16 residues. This CDR3 reads CASSPSAGLYNSPLHF. Here the CDR3 DNA reads TGTGCCAGCAGCCCCAGCGCGGGTTTATATAATTCACCCCTCCACTTT.

V usage is TRBV3-1 (or the pseudogene TRBV3-2) and J usage is TRBJ2-7; tentatively, D is TRBD2 (7 bases). V lost 1 base to trimming and J lost 5 bases, with 18 bases between them. CDR1 and CDR2 (germline): LGHDT, YNNKEL (reference sequence). The CDR3 contains 16 residues. As DNA, the CDR3 is TGTGCCAGCAGCCAAGTCTGGGAGGGGGGTACCCACGAGCAGTACTTC. Its translation is CASSQVWEGGTHEQYF.

This chain joins TRBV28 and TRBJ1-5, with TRBD1 identical over 9 bases. This CDR3 spans 15 amino acids. Germline assignment: CDR1 MDHEN and CDR2 SYDVKM. J gave up 4 bases and V 8 bases, and 9 bases lay outside the gene matches. The CDR3 DNA reads TGTGCCAGCTTGGACAGGGGAGTGGGTAATCAGCCCCAGCATTTT. Its translation: CASLDRGVGNQPQHF.

This chain uses TRBV27 with TRBJ2-1; D might be TRBD1 (5 bases). Germline V gene lookup returns CDR1 MNHEY and CDR2 SMNVEV (reference sequence). V gave up 5 bases and J gave up 10 bases, with 18 bases separating them. The CDR3 extends over 14 amino acids. This CDR3 is CASSPDWHAGEQFF. In nucleotides, the CDR3 is TGTGCCAGCAGTCCCGACTGGCATGCAGGGGAGCAGTTCTTC.

This chain links TRBV15 with TRBJ1-5, with 9 nucleotides matching TRBD1. V was clipped by 0 bases and J by 10 bases; unmatched bases: 7. Germline V gene data show CDR1 as LNHNV and CDR2 as YYDKDF (reference sequence). The CDR3 totals 15 residues. CDR3 amino acids: CATSRDPPQGAPQHF. As DNA, the CDR3 is TGTGCCACCAGCAGAGACCCTCCACAGGGGGCTCCCCAGCATTTT.

V and J are TRBV19 and TRBJ1-1, with a weak D call TRBD1 (6 bases). This CDR3 comprises 14 residues. Between the trimmed V and J ends, which lost 5 bases and 7 bases, there was a span of 17 bases. CDR1 and CDR2 from the germline V gene are LNHDA and SQIVND (reference sequence). DNA for the CDR3: TGTGCCAGTAGTGGGCAACAGGGAGATGTTGAAGCTTTCTTT. Translation gives CASSGQQGDVEAFF.

This chain uses TRBV5-8 with TRBJ2-5; 12 bases line up with TRBD2. This CDR3 is built from 15 residues. Losses at the gene ends were 4 bases for V and 5 bases for J; bases not matched to a gene: 6. CDR1 is SGHTS and CDR2 is YDEGEE in the germline V gene. The CDR3 here is CASSPRLAGVETQYF. The DNA of the CDR3 is TGTGCCAGCAGCCCCCGACTAGCGGGAGTGGAGACCCAGTACTTC.

The chain has TRBV10-3 and TRBJ1-5; a possible D gene is TRBD1 (5 bases). V dropped 8 bases and J dropped 10 bases, with 15 bases sitting between them. The CDR3 totals 12 residues. CDR1 and CDR2 from the germline V gene are ENHRY and SYGVKD. CDR3 amino acids: CAIGADVGPQHF. The CDR3 bases are TGTGCCATCGGGGCAGACGTTGGTCCCCAGCATTTT.

CDR3 amino acids: CASSGRAGPDTQYF. The CDR3 bases are TGTGCCAGTAGCGGGAGAGCCGGCCCAGATACGCAGTATTTT. The genes are TRBV19 and TRBJ2-3; D may be TRBD2 (6 bases). Germline CDR1 is LNHDA and CDR2 is SQIVND (reference sequence). CDR3 length equals 14 residues. V lost 6 bases, J lost 4 bases, and 14 bases lay in between.

This rearrangement joins TRBV5-1 to TRBJ1-2, with unresolved D. Looked up from germline, CDR1 is SGHRS and CDR2 is YFSETQ. V lost 0 bases and J lost 2, with 11 bases in between. The CDR3 has 15 residues. The CDR3 nucleotides read TGCGCCAGCAGCTTGGGGGCAGGTGAGAACTATGGCTACACCTTC. This encodes CASSLGAGENYGYTF.

For the CDR3, the DNA is TGTGCCGCTTCTTTTGGGACAGGGCCCTCCTACGAGCAGTACTTC. It translates to CAASFGTGPSYEQYF. The V gene is TRBV19, the J gene TRBJ2-7, with 9 bases identical to TRBD1. V lost 11 bases to trimming and J lost 0 bases; unmatched junction nucleotides: 11. Germline V lookup: CDR1 LNHDA, CDR2 SQIVND (reference sequence). This CDR3 region has 15 residues.

DNA of the CDR3: TGTGCCAGCAGCTTAGCGGGGGGGAGCAATGAGCAGTTCTTC. Its translation: CASSLAGGSNEQFF. The chain combines TRBV7-3 with TRBJ2-1; 9 nucleotides line up with TRBD2. Losses at the gene ends were 2 bases for V and 6 bases for J; bases not matched to a gene: 2. The CDR3 length is 14 residues. Germline loops: CDR1 SGHTA, CDR2 FQGTGA.

This chain connects TRBV4-2 to TRBJ1-1; D uncertain. V lost 0 bases, J lost 9 bases, and 11 bases lay in between. Germline-derived CDR1 and CDR2 are LGHNA and YNFKEQ. The CDR3 runs to 13 residues. The CDR3 bases are TGTGCCAGCAGCCAAGAATCAAGCGGACAAGCTTTCTTT. This gives the protein CASSQESSGQAFF.

The chain couples TRBV6-5 to TRBJ1-4; D perhaps matches TRBD1 (6 bases). Trimming took off 8 bases at V and 7 bases at J, with 14 bases between the two ends. The germline V gene encodes CDR1 MNHEY and CDR2 SVGAGI. There are 13 residues in the CDR3. For the CDR3, the DNA is TGTGCCAGCTTTGACAGGTTCTCTGAAAAACTGTTTTTT. Translating it yields CASFDRFSEKLFF.

The chain combines TRBV6-6 with TRBJ1-2, with 7 bases fitting TRBD1. V was clipped by 2 bases and J by 3 bases; unmatched bases: 3. The CDR3 length is 14 residues. Per the germline V gene, CDR1 is MNHNY and CDR2 is SVGAGI (reference sequence). This CDR3 is CASSYPGQDYGYTF. The CDR3 coding sequence is TGTGCCAGCAGTTACCCAGGACAGGACTATGGCTACACCTTC.

The V call is TRBV2, the J call TRBJ1-2; D gene uncertain. This CDR3 has 13 residues. The V end lost 6 bases, the J end lost 2 bases, and 10 bases lay between the germline ends. Germline V lookup: CDR1 SNHLY, CDR2 FYNNEI. In DNA form, the CDR3 reads TGTGCCAGCAGAGCGGACGGGAACTATGGCTACACCTTC. It codes for CASRADGNYGYTF.

The CDR3 DNA is TGTGCCAGCAGCCCGTACGGGACAGGGGAAGGCTACACCTTC. Translating it yields CASSPYGTGEGYTF. The chain has TRBV25-1 and TRBJ1-2; 10 nucleotides agree with TRBD1. CDR1 is MGHDK, CDR2 SYGVNS, per germline. V lost 6 bases and J lost 8; bases outside the gene matches: 9. CDR3 length equals 14 residues.

The chain carries TRBV10-3 and TRBJ1-2; D gene uncertain. Germline V gene sequence: CDR1 ENHRY, CDR2 SYGVKD. This CDR3 comprises 12 residues. V was cut by 4 bases and J by 4 bases, with 7 bases left in between. CDR3 bases: TGTGCCATCAGTGGGGCCTTCTATGGCTACACCTTC. As protein: CAISGAFYGYTF.

This CDR3 is CSVVGTSGGTDTQYF. In DNA form, the CDR3 reads TGCAGCGTTGTTGGGACTAGCGGGGGCACAGATACGCAGTATTTT. The chain joins TRBV29-1 to TRBJ2-3, with 13 bases identical to TRBD2. Germline CDR1 SQVTM, CDR2 ANQGSEA. This CDR3 region has 15 residues. V dropped 4 bases and J dropped 1; count of bases not matched to a gene: 2.

The V call is TRBV28, the J call TRBJ2-7; no definite D call. There are 10 residues in the CDR3. CDR1 and CDR2 from the germline V gene are MDHEN and SYDVKM. The V gene lost 10 bases and the J gene lost 2 bases, with 6 bases spanning the gap. In DNA, the CDR3 is TGTGCCACAGGTCCCTACGAGCAGTACTTC. Encoded protein: CATGPYEQYF.

The chain recombines TRBV5-1 with TRBJ2-1, with 10 bases fitting TRBD2. Germline values: CDR1 SGHRS, CDR2 YFSETQ. The CDR3 covers 16 residues. The ends lost 2 bases at V and 6 bases at J; junction bases unmatched: 8. CDR3 sequence (DNA): TGCGCCAGCAGCTTCGCCGCTAGCGGGAGACCCAATGAGCAGTTCTTC. It yields the protein CASSFAASGRPNEQFF.

The chain has TRBV28 and TRBJ2-7; D ambiguous. Germline values: CDR1 MDHEN, CDR2 SYDVKM. The V end lost 3 bases, the J end lost 3 bases, and 12 bases lay between the germline ends. The CDR3 extends over 14 amino acids. The chain's CDR3 is CASSFVVTSYEQYF. CDR3 bases: TGTGCCAGCAGTTTTGTTGTCACGAGCTACGAGCAGTACTTC.

The chain carries TRBV6-2 or TRBV6-3 and TRBJ1-4; D is unresolved. CDR3 size: 17 residues. Trimming took off 0 bases at V and 0 bases at J, with 11 bases between the two ends. The germline V gene has CDR1 MNHEY and CDR2 SVGEGT. Written as DNA, the CDR3 is TGTGCCAGCAGTTACTCGGCGGGTTTTGCAACTAATGAAAAACTGTTTTTT. Encoded protein: CASSYSAGFATNEKLFF.